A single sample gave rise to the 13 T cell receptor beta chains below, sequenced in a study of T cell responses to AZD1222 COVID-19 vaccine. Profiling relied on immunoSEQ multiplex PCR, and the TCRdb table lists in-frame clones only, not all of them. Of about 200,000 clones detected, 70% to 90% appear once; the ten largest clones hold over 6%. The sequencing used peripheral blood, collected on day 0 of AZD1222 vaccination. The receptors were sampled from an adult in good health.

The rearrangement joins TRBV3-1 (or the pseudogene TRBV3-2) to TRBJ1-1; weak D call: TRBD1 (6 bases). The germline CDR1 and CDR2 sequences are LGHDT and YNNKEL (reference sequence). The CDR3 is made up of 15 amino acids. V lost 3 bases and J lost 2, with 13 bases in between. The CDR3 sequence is CASSHTGISNTEAFF. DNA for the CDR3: TGTGCCAGCAGCCACACAGGGATTAGTAACACTGAAGCTTTCTTT.

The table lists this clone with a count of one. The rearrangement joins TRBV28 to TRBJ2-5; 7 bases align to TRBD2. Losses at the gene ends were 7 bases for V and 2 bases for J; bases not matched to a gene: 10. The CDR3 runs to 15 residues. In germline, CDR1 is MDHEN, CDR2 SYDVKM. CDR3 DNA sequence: TGTGCCAGCAACAGCCCGTGGGGGGGGCAAGAGACCCAGTACTTC. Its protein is CASNSPWGGQETQYF.

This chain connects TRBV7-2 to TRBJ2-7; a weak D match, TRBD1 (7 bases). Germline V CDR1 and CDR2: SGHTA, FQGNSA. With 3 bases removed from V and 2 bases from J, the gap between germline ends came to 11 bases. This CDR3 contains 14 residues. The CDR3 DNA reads TGTGCCAGCAGCTTCGGGGGACAGACCTACGAGCAGTACTTC. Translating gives CASSFGGQTYEQYF.

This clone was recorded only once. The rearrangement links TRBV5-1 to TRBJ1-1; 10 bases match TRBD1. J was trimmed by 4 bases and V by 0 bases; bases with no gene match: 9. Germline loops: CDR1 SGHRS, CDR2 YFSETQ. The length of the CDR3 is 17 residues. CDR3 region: CASSLGLDRGKGTEAFF. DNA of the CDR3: TGCGCCAGCAGCTTGGGTCTGGACAGGGGGAAGGGCACTGAAGCTTTCTTT.

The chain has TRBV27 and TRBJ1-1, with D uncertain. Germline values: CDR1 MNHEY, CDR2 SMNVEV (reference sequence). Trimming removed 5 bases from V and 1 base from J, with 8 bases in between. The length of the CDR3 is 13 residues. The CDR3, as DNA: TGTGCCAGCAGTATACAACAGAACACTGAAGCTTTCTTT. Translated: CASSIQQNTEAFF.

CDR3 DNA sequence: TGTGCCAGCAGCCGAGAGCCCAGGGCAGAAAACACCGGGGAGCTGTTTTTT. Translated: CASSREPRAENTGELFF. The chain joins TRBV27 to TRBJ2-2; tentative D call: TRBD1 (5 bases). The germline V and J ends were trimmed by 6 bases and 2 bases, with 19 bases remaining between them. The CDR3 contains 17 residues. Germline CDR1 and CDR2: MNHEY and SMNVEV (reference sequence).

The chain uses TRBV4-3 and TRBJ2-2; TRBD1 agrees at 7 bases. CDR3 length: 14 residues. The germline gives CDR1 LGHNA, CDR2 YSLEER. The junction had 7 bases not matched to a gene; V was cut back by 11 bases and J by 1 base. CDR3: CASRYRGNTGELFF. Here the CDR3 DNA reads TGCGCCTCTCGGTACAGGGGGAACACCGGGGAGCTGTTTTTT.

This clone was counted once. CDR3 in amino acids: CASSKKGYEAFF. DNA of the CDR3: TGTGCCAGCAGCAAAAAGGGGTATGAAGCTTTCTTT. The chain couples TRBV3-1 (or the pseudogene TRBV3-2) to TRBJ1-1, with D tentatively TRBD1 (5 bases). Trimming left V 5 bases short and J 7 bases short, with 11 bases between. Germline CDR1 is LGHDT and CDR2 is YNNKEL (reference sequence). This CDR3 is 12 amino acids long.

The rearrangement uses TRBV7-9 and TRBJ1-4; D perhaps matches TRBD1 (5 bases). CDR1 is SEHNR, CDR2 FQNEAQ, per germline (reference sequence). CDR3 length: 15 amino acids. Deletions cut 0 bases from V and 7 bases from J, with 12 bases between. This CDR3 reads CASSLAVGRGEKLFF. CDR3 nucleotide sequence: TGTGCCAGCAGCTTAGCAGTGGGACGGGGTGAAAAACTGTTTTTT.

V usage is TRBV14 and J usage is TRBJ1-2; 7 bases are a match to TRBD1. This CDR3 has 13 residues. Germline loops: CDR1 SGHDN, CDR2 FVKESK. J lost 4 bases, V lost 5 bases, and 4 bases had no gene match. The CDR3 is CASSGDRVYGYTF. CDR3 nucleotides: TGTGCCAGCAGCGGCGACAGGGTCTATGGCTACACCTTC.

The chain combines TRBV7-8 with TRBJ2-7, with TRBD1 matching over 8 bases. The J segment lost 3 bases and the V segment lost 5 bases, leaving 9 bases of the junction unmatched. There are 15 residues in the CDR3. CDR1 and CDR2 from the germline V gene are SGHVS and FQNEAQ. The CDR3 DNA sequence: TGTGCCAGCAGCATCCCGACAGGGGTTAACTACGAGCAGTACTTC. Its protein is CASSIPTGVNYEQYF.

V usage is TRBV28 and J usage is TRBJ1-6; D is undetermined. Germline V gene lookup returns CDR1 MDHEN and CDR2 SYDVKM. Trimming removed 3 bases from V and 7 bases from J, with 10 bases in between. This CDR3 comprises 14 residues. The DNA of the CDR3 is TGTGCCAGCAGTTTGGAGTTGGAGAATTCACCCCTCCACTTT. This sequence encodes CASSLELENSPLHF.

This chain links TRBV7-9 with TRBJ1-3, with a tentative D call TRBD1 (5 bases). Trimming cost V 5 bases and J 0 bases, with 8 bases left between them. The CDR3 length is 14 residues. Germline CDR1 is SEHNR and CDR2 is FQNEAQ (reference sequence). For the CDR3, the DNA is TGTGCCAGCAGCCGAGGGGACTCTGGAAACACCATATATTTT. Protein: CASSRGDSGNTIYF.